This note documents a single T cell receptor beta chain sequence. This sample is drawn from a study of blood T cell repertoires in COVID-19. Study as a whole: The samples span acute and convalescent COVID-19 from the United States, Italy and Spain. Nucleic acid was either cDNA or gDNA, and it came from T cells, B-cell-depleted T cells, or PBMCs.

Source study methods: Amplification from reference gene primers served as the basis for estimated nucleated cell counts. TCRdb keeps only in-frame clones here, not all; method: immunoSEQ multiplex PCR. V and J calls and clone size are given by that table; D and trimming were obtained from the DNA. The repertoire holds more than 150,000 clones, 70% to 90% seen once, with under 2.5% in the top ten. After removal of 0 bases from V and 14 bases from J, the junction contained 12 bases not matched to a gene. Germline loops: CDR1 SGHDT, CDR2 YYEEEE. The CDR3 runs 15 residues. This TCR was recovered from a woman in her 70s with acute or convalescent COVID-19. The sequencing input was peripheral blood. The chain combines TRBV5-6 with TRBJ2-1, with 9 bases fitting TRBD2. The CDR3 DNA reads TGTGCCAGCAGCTTGGGACTAGCGGCGGTTATAATGGAGTTCTTC. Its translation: CASSLGLAAVIMEFF. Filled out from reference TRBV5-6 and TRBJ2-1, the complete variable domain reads DAGVTQSPTHLIKTRGQQVTLRCSPKSGHDTVSWYQQALGQGPQFIFQYYEEEERQRGNFPDRFSGHQFPNYSSELNVNALLLGDSALYLCASSLGLAAVIMEFFGPGTRLTVL.